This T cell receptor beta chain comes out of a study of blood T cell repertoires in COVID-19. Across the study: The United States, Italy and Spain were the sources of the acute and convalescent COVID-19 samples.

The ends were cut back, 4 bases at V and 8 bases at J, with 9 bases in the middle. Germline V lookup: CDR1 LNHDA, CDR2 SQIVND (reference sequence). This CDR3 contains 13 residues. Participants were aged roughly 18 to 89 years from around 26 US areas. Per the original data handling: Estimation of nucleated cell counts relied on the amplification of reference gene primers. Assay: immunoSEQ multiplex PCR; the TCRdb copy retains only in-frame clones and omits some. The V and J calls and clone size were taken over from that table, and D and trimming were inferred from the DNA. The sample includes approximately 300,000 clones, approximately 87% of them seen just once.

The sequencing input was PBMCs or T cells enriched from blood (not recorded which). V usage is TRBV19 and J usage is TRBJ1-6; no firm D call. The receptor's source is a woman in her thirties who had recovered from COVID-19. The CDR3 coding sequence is TGTGCCAGTAGTAAAAACAGTGATTCACCCCTCCACTTT. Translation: CASSKNSDSPLHF.